A selection of T cell receptor beta chains follows, all from one sample in a study of blood T cell repertoires in COVID-19. Clones were read by immunoSEQ multiplex PCR, and TCRdb kept only the in-frame ones, dropping some. The sample consists of about 180,000 clones, around 80% of them appearing once. Sequenced: peripheral blood. The receptors stem from a human donor in a cohort sampled during active COVID-19. Each CDR3 is given with its conserved first and last residue. Each record gives: V gene, D gene, J gene, CDR3 protein. A D gene is named only where the DNA matches it firmly.

v_gene: TRBV25-1
d_gene: TRBD1
j_gene: TRBJ1-1
CDR3aa: CASSDQDRGWNTEAFF

v_gene: TRBV7-9
d_gene: TRBD1
j_gene: TRBJ2-7
CDR3aa: CASSLVGQGPYEQYF

v_gene: TRBV2
d_gene: TRBD1
j_gene: TRBJ2-1
CDR3aa: CASSPRLQGNNEQFF

v_gene: TRBV6-5
d_gene: TRBD1
j_gene: TRBJ1-2
CDR3aa: CASRLPGQGFGGYTF

v_gene: TRBV5-1
d_gene: .
j_gene: TRBJ2-5
CDR3aa: CASSLAPGLKETQYF

v_gene: TRBV4-2
d_gene: TRBD2
j_gene: TRBJ2-7
CDR3aa: CASSQDPSGNSYEQYF

v_gene: TRBV15
d_gene: .
j_gene: TRBJ1-1
CDR3aa: CATSEGDTEAFF

v_gene: TRBV7-9
d_gene: TRBD2
j_gene: TRBJ2-3
CDR3aa: CASSFGLAGTTDTQYF

v_gene: TRBV9
d_gene: .
j_gene: TRBJ1-3
CDR3aa: CASSLRPNEDTIYF

v_gene: TRBV7-3
d_gene: TRBD2
j_gene: TRBJ2-3
CDR3aa: CASSLAGGNTDTQYF

v_gene: TRBV9
d_gene: TRBD2
j_gene: TRBJ2-7
CDR3aa: CASSVDGTSGSYEQYF

v_gene: TRBV4-2
d_gene: .
j_gene: TRBJ1-5
CDR3aa: CASSQAGRGNSNQPQHF

v_gene: TRBV6-5
d_gene: .
j_gene: TRBJ1-2
CDR3aa: CASFSPAGNYGYTF

v_gene: TRBV9
d_gene: .
j_gene: TRBJ1-1
CDR3aa: CASSEQGWNTEAFF

v_gene: TRBV19
d_gene: TRBD1
j_gene: TRBJ1-1
CDR3aa: CASNNQGTGPRAEAFF

v_gene: TRBV6-5
d_gene: TRBD2
j_gene: TRBJ2-7
CDR3aa: CASRTSGGPEQYF

v_gene: TRBV6-5
d_gene: .
j_gene: TRBJ1-1
CDR3aa: CASRRVPPNTEAFF

v_gene: TRBV3-1/TRBV3-2
d_gene: TRBD1
j_gene: TRBJ1-3
CDR3aa: CASSQTGNSGNTIYF

v_gene: TRBV2
d_gene: .
j_gene: TRBJ2-7
CDR3aa: CASSEGVGGTVSYEQYF

v_gene: TRBV27
d_gene: .
j_gene: TRBJ1-1
CDR3aa: CASSPNIPGWSTEAFF

v_gene: TRBV11-2
d_gene: .
j_gene: TRBJ2-5
CDR3aa: CASKPLYGAETQYF

v_gene: TRBV19
d_gene: .
j_gene: TRBJ1-2
CDR3aa: CARANYGYTF

v_gene: TRBV27
d_gene: .
j_gene: TRBJ1-1
CDR3aa: CASSLSLGAPETFF

v_gene: TRBV11-2
d_gene: .
j_gene: TRBJ2-1
CDR3aa: CASSFRDTFYSYNEQFF

v_gene: TRBV4-1
d_gene: .
j_gene: TRBJ2-3
CDR3aa: CASSQEQVLLNF

v_gene: TRBV2
d_gene: TRBD2
j_gene: TRBJ2-7
CDR3aa: CASSSRLAGESYEQYF

v_gene: TRBV4-2
d_gene: TRBD1
j_gene: TRBJ2-7
CDR3aa: CASSQVGDSLYEQYF

v_gene: TRBV19
d_gene: TRBD1
j_gene: TRBJ1-4
CDR3aa: CASSKAGGTNEKLFF

v_gene: TRBV6-2/TRBV6-3
d_gene: .
j_gene: TRBJ2-5
CDR3aa: CASSYAGEVQETQYF

v_gene: TRBV2
d_gene: TRBD1
j_gene: TRBJ1-6
CDR3aa: CASSEQGGGSPLHF

v_gene: TRBV2
d_gene: .
j_gene: TRBJ1-5
CDR3aa: CASSDGGANQPQHF

v_gene: TRBV15
d_gene: TRBD1
j_gene: TRBJ2-7
CDR3aa: CATSRGRGRVYEQYF

v_gene: TRBV27
d_gene: TRBD2
j_gene: TRBJ2-7
CDR3aa: CASSKTPLAGGYEQYF

v_gene: TRBV24-1
d_gene: TRBD1
j_gene: TRBJ1-5
CDR3aa: CATSGGGGQPQHF

v_gene: TRBV6-1
d_gene: TRBD1
j_gene: TRBJ2-7
CDR3aa: CASSEERTGIYEQYF

v_gene: TRBV11-2
d_gene: TRBD1
j_gene: TRBJ2-7
CDR3aa: CASSTPRDRGREQYF

v_gene: TRBV6-1
d_gene: .
j_gene: TRBJ1-2
CDR3aa: CASSEAPGSRYYGYTF

v_gene: TRBV5-1
d_gene: .
j_gene: TRBJ2-7
CDR3aa: CASSSNTGNDEQYF